The following is a T cell receptor (beta chain) sequence with its context. Its antigen is unknown. Libraries were prepared by immunoSEQ multiplex PCR; TCRdb keeps only in-frame clonotypes and omits some of them. This sample carries 90,000 to 150,000 clones, 85% to 95% of them seen once, and the ten largest clones take more than 2.5%. These data belong to a study of graft-versus-host responses after intestinal transplantation. Study-wide background: As for transplant type, recipients had multivisceral, liver-intestinal, or isolated intestinal grafts. Tacrolimus and steroids were given for around three years to all recipients after anti-thymocyte globulin induction.

CDR1 is SNHLY, CDR2 FYNNEI, per germline. CDR3 size: 15 residues. With 6 bases removed from V and 0 bases from J, the gap between germline ends came to 9 bases. Study findings and constraints: Early post-transplant HvG declines were associated with peak circulating GvH clone levels.

V usage is TRBV2 and J usage is TRBJ2-6; D is possibly TRBD1 (6 bases). This clonotype was obtained from a human donor who received an intestinal transplant. The material was unstimulated CD8+ T cells sorted from spleen or lymph node cells, obtained before intestinal transplant. The CDR3: CASRTGRSGANVLTF. The DNA for the CDR3 is TGTGCCAGCAGGACAGGCCGCTCTGGGGCCAACGTCCTGACTTTC.